This T cell receptor (beta chain) derives from a study of CD8 T cells in ankylosing spondylitis. This clonotype has a count of ten or more. The CDR3 length is 14 residues. Trimming removed 2 bases at V and 3 bases at J, with 8 bases between. TCRdb passed the 5' RACE reads through MiXCR, listing each CDR3 protein once. The table lists some 130,000 distinct CDR3 sequences, around 9.3% of them singletons. Source material: blood, either unsorted or a sorted T cell fraction (not recorded which). The source of this sequence is a male donor with ankylosing spondylitis or in good health (not recorded which). The chain combines TRBV12-3 or TRBV12-4 with TRBJ2-1; no firm D call. DNA of the CDR3: TGTGCCAGCAGTTTAACCCGGAACTACAATGAGCAGTTCTTC. The encoded protein is CASSLTRNYNEQFF.